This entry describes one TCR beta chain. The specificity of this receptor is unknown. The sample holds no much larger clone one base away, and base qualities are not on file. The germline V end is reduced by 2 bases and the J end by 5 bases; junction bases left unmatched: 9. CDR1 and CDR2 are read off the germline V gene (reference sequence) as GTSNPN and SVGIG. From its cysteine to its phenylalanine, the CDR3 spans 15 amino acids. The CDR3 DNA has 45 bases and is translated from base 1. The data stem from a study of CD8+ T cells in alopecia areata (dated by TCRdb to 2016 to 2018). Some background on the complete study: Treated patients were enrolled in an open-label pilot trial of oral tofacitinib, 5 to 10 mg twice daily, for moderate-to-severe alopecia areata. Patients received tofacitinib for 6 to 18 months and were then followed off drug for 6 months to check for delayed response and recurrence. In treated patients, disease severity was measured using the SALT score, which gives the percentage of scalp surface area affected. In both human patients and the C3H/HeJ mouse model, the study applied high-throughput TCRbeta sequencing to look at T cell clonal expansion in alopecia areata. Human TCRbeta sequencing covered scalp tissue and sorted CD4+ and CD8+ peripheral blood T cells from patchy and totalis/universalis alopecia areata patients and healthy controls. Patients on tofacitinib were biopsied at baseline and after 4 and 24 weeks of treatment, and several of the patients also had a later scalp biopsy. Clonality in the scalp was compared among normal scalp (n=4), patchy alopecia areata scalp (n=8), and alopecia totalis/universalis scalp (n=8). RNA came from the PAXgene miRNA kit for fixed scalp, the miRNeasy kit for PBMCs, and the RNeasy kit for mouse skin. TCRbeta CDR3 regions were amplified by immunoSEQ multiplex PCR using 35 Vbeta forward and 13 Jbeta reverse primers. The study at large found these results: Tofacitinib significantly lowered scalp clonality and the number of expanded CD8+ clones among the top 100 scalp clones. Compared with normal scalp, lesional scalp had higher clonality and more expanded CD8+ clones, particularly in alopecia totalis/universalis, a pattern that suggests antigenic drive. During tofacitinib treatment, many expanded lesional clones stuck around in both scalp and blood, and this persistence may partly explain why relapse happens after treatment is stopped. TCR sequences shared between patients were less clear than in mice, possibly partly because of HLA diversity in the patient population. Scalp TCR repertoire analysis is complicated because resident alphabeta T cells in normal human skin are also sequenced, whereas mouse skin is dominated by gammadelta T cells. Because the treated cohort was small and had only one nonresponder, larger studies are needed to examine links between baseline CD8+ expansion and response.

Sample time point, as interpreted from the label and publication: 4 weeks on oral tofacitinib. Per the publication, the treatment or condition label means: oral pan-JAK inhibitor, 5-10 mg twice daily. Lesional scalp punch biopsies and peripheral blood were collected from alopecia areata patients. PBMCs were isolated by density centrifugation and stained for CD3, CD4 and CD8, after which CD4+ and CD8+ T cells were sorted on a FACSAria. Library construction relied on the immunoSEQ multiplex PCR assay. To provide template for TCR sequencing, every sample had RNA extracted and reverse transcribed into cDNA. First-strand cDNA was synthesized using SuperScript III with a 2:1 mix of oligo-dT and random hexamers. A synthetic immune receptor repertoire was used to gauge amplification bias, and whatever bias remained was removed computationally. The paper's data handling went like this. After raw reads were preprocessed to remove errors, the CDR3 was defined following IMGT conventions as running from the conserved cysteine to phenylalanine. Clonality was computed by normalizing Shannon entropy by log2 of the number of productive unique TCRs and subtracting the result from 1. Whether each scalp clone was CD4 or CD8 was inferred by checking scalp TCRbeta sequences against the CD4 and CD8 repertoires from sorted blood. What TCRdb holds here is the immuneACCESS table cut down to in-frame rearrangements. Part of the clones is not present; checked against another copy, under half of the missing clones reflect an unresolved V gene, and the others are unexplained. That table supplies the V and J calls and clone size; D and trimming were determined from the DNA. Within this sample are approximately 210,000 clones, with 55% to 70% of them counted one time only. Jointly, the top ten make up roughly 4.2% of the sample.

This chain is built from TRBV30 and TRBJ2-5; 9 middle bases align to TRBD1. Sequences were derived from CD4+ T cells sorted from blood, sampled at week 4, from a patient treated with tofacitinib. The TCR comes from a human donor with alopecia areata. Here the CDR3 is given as CAWSSNGGQGETQYF. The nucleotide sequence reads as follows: TGTGCCTGGAGTTCAAATGGGGGACAGGGCGAGACCCAGTACTTC.